This T cell receptor beta chain was identified in a study of blood T cell repertoires in COVID-19. Everyone who took part was roughly 18 to 95 years old, and they came from about two dozen US areas. Clinical history as reported by participants underpinned cohort assignment. Exposed volunteers were people who met a COVID-19 case within 2 weeks before study entry. In germline, CDR1 is LNHDA, CDR2 SQIVND (reference sequence). Trimming at V came to 3 bases and at J to 4 bases, leaving 3 bases not matched to a gene. The CDR3 covers 15 residues. In the authors' methods: Scientists estimated how many nucleated cells there were by amplifying reference gene primers. Produced via immunoSEQ multiplex PCR; TCRdb's table is partial and in-frame only. That table supplies the V and J calls and clone size; D and trimming were determined from the DNA. Altogether fewer than 350,000 clones are present, less than 85% being singletons, with the ten largest covering approximately 1.9%.

This chain connects TRBV19 to TRBJ2-1; TRBD2 agrees at 10 bases. The origin of this receptor is a woman younger than 45 who had been exposed to COVID-19. The source material was PBMCs or T cells enriched from blood (not recorded which). This CDR3 is CASSITSGVYNEQFF. In DNA, the CDR3 is TGTGCCAGTAGTATTACTAGCGGGGTTTACAATGAGCAGTTCTTC.